The rows below give T cell receptor beta chains drawn from one sample of a study of radiation and T cells in renal cell carcinoma. Some clones are missing from TCRdb's copy, which holds only in-frame ones; the method was immunoSEQ multiplex PCR. Here the sample spans around 94,000 clones, about 86% being singletons. This material consisted of blood, taken from a patient whose treatment included radiotherapy and nephrectomy. The receptors shown here come from a man in his forties or fifties with renal cell carcinoma. Each CDR3 is given with its conserved first and last residue. Fields, in order: J gene, clone size, V gene, D gene, CDR3 protein, CDR3 DNA. D genes are given only for firm matches. The size of a clone is reported for some rows only, either as once, few or many, or as a class for expanded clones.

J gene: TRBJ2-1
clone size: NA
V gene: TRBV5-3
D gene: NA
CDR3 protein: CARTSGDQDYNEQFF
CDR3 DNA: TGTGCCAGAACCAGTGGGGACCAGGACTACAATGAGCAGTTCTTC

J gene: TRBJ2-7
clone size: few
V gene: TRBV10-3
D gene: TRBD1
CDR3 protein: CAISESPGTGLDEQYF
CDR3 DNA: TGTGCCATCAGTGAGTCCCCAGGGACAGGGCTTGACGAGCAGTACTTC

J gene: TRBJ2-7
clone size: NA
V gene: TRBV19
D gene: TRBD2
CDR3 protein: CASSSGLAGAKHEQYF
CDR3 DNA: TGTGCCAGTAGTAGTGGACTAGCGGGAGCTAAACACGAGCAGTACTTC

J gene: TRBJ2-7
clone size: NA
V gene: TRBV10-3
D gene: TRBD2
CDR3 protein: CAISVLAGVNEQYF
CDR3 DNA: TGTGCCATCAGTGTATTAGCGGGAGTCAACGAGCAGTACTTC

J gene: TRBJ2-5
clone size: NA
V gene: TRBV5-1
D gene: NA
CDR3 protein: CASRGPWGDQETQYF
CDR3 DNA: TGCGCCAGCAGAGGTCCTTGGGGGGACCAAGAGACCCAGTACTTC

J gene: TRBJ1-2
clone size: NA
V gene: TRBV7-2
D gene: NA
CDR3 protein: CASSSPGEGLGYTF
CDR3 DNA: TGTGCCAGCAGCTCCCCAGGGGAAGGGCTTGGCTACACCTTC

J gene: TRBJ2-1
clone size: NA
V gene: TRBV28
D gene: TRBD2
CDR3 protein: CASSTIAGVVNEQFF
CDR3 DNA: TGTGCCAGCAGCACTATAGCGGGAGTGGTCAATGAGCAGTTCTTC

J gene: TRBJ1-2
clone size: NA
V gene: TRBV28
D gene: NA
CDR3 protein: CASWGTVVTNYGYTF
CDR3 DNA: TGTGCCAGCTGGGGCACGGTCGTTACTAACTATGGCTACACCTTC

J gene: TRBJ2-4
clone size: NA
V gene: TRBV9
D gene: TRBD2
CDR3 protein: CASSASGNVGDIQYF
CDR3 DNA: TGTGCCAGTTCAGCTAGCGGGAACGTAGGTGACATTCAGTACTTC

J gene: TRBJ1-1
clone size: NA
V gene: TRBV18
D gene: TRBD1
CDR3 protein: CASSPTDRVGNTEAFF
CDR3 DNA: TGTGCCAGCTCACCAACGGACAGGGTAGGGAACACTGAAGCTTTCTTT

J gene: TRBJ1-2
clone size: few
V gene: TRBV18
D gene: NA
CDR3 protein: CASSPVGSGYTF
CDR3 DNA: TGTGCCAGCTCACCGGTGGGGAGCGGCTACACCTTC

J gene: TRBJ2-7
clone size: NA
V gene: TRBV28
D gene: NA
CDR3 protein: CASTGRAYEQYF
CDR3 DNA: TGTGCCAGCACTGGGCGGGCGTACGAGCAGTACTTC

J gene: TRBJ1-5
clone size: NA
V gene: TRBV25-1
D gene: TRBD1
CDR3 protein: CASSDTTGTWNQPQHF
CDR3 DNA: TGTGCCAGCAGTGACACGACAGGGACGTGGAATCAGCCCCAGCATTTT

J gene: TRBJ1-1
clone size: NA
V gene: TRBV11-3
D gene: NA
CDR3 protein: CASSLQQNTEAFF
CDR3 DNA: TGTGCCAGCAGCTTACAGCAGAACACTGAAGCTTTCTTT

J gene: TRBJ2-2
clone size: NA
V gene: TRBV2
D gene: TRBD2
CDR3 protein: CASSYTGTSGITGELFF
CDR3 DNA: TGTGCCAGCAGTTATACCGGGACTAGCGGGATCACCGGGGAGCTGTTTTTT

J gene: TRBJ1-3
clone size: NA
V gene: TRBV4-1
D gene: TRBD1
CDR3 protein: CASTATGSGNTIYF
CDR3 DNA: TGCGCCAGCACGGCGACAGGGTCAGGAAACACCATATATTTT

J gene: TRBJ2-5
clone size: NA
V gene: TRBV5-1
D gene: TRBD2
CDR3 protein: CASGLAGARETQYF
CDR3 DNA: TGCGCCAGCGGGCTAGCGGGAGCCCGGGAGACCCAGTACTTC

J gene: TRBJ2-1
clone size: NA
V gene: TRBV4-2
D gene: TRBD2
CDR3 protein: CASTSATGGLYNEQFF
CDR3 DNA: TGTGCCAGCACCTCCGCAACGGGAGGACTATACAATGAGCAGTTCTTC

J gene: TRBJ2-7
clone size: NA
V gene: TRBV11-1
D gene: NA
CDR3 protein: CASSLGSPNFEQYF
CDR3 DNA: TGTGCCAGCAGCTTGGGTAGCCCCAACTTTGAGCAGTACTTC

J gene: TRBJ2-3
clone size: NA
V gene: TRBV19
D gene: NA
CDR3 protein: CASSHRLALRTDTQYF
CDR3 DNA: TGTGCCAGTAGCCACCGGCTGGCCTTACGCACAGATACGCAGTATTTT

J gene: TRBJ2-3
clone size: NA
V gene: TRBV29-1
D gene: NA
CDR3 protein: CSVVLQGPDTQYF
CDR3 DNA: TGCAGCGTGGTACTACAGGGTCCAGATACGCAGTATTTT

J gene: TRBJ1-6
clone size: NA
V gene: TRBV7-2
D gene: NA
CDR3 protein: CASRSTLSSYNSPLHF
CDR3 DNA: TGTGCCAGCAGGAGTACTCTTAGCTCCTATAATTCACCCCTCCACTTT

J gene: TRBJ1-3
clone size: once
V gene: TRBV29-1
D gene: NA
CDR3 protein: CSVGSSGNTIYF
CDR3 DNA: TGCAGCGTTGGCAGCTCTGGAAACACCATATATTTT

J gene: TRBJ1-4
clone size: NA
V gene: TRBV5-1
D gene: NA
CDR3 protein: CASSLIPGGGEKLFF
CDR3 DNA: TGCGCCAGCAGCTTGATCCCCGGAGGTGGTGAAAAACTGTTTTTT